Below are 21 T cell receptor beta chains sequenced from a single sample in a study of T-cell memory formation after mild COVID-19. One entry per CDR3 protein results from TCRdb running MiXCR on the 5' RACE reads. The table lists about 29,000 distinct CDR3 sequences, roughly a sixth of them singletons. The sample comprised PBMCs or a T cell subset sorted from them (not recorded which). These receptors all come from an adult who had mild COVID-19 (a few samples of this study predate the infection). Cell type and time point are not known.

This clonotype was recorded a few times. V is TRBV20-1 and J is TRBJ1-5, with D perhaps matching TRBD1 (6 bases). The germline CDR1 and CDR2 sequences are DFQATT and SNEGSKA (reference sequence). The ends were cut back, 5 bases at V and 2 bases at J, with 10 bases in the middle. The CDR3 runs to 13 residues. CDR3 amino acids: CSAWGRGNQPQHF. The CDR3 DNA sequence: TGCAGTGCTTGGGGGCGCGGCAATCAGCCCCAGCATTTT.

The sample holds many counts of this clonotype. The chain is built from TRBV10-3 and TRBJ1-4; a weak D match, TRBD1 (5 bases). This CDR3 region has 14 residues. Looked up from germline, CDR1 is ENHRY and CDR2 is SYGVKD. Trimming cost V 3 bases and J 8 bases, with 13 bases left between them. In DNA form, the CDR3 reads TGTGCCATCAGTGAACCCACCAGGGACGAAAAACTGTTTTTT. Protein: CAISEPTRDEKLFF.

This clonotype was recorded at least ten times. The chain is built from TRBV7-8 and TRBJ2-2; no clear D gene. CDR1 and CDR2 (germline): SGHVS, FQNEAQ. The CDR3 is 17 amino acids. V was pared by 1 base and J by 0 bases, with 12 bases between. The CDR3 DNA reads as TGTGCCAGCAGCTTAGATTCGGCGCCCGCGAACACCGGGGAGCTGTTTTTT. It codes for CASSLDSAPANTGELFF. Using reference TRBV7-8 and TRBJ2-2 for the parts outside the CDR3, the full variable domain is GAGVSQSPRYKVAKRGQDVALRCDPISGHVSLFWYQQALGQGPEFLTYFQNEAQLDKSGLPSDRFFAERPEGSVSTLKIQRTQQEDSAVYLCASSLDSAPANTGELFFGEGSRLTVL.

The V gene is TRBV5-4, the J gene TRBJ1-2; weak D call: TRBD1 (5 bases). Germline lookup yields CDR1 SGHNT and CDR2 YYREEE (reference sequence). V lost 4 bases and J 2 bases, leaving 15 bases between the germline ends. CDR3 size: 15 residues. The CDR3 sequence: CASSPPGTGNYGYTF. The CDR3 coding sequence is TGTGCCAGCAGCCCACCCGGGACGGGGAACTATGGCTACACCTTC. The complete variable domain, with remaining parts taken from reference TRBV5-4 and TRBJ1-2, reads ETGVTQSPTHLIKTRGQQVTLRCSSQSGHNTVSWYQQALGQGPQFIFQYYREEENGRGNFPPRFSGLQFPNYSSELNVNALELDDSALYLCASSPPGTGNYGYTFGSGTRLTVV.

This clonotype has a count of ten or more. The chain recombines TRBV9 with TRBJ2-3; D may match TRBD1 or TRBD2 (5 bases each). Trimming took off 3 bases at V and 3 bases at J, with 17 bases between the two ends. Germline V lookup: CDR1 SGDLS, CDR2 YYNGEE. This CDR3 has 16 amino acids. The CDR3 spells CASSDRDPVPTDTQYF. The CDR3 bases are TGTGCCAGCAGCGACCGGGACCCCGTTCCGACAGATACGCAGTATTTT.

V is TRBV19 and J is TRBJ1-1; weak D call: TRBD1 (5 bases). The CDR3 has 13 residues. The germline gives CDR1 LNHDA, CDR2 SQIVND (reference sequence). The V and J ends lost 4 bases and 6 bases respectively, with 12 bases between them. The CDR3 coding sequence is TGTGCCAGTAGTACCTGGGGGGGATCTGAAGCTTTCTTT. Encoded protein: CASSTWGGSEAFF.

This clonotype has at least ten counts. The gene calls are TRBV24-1 and TRBJ1-1, with D maybe TRBD1 (5 bases). Germline V gives CDR1 KGHDR, CDR2 SFDVKD. The CDR3 has 12 amino acids. Trimming pared 8 bases from V and 2 bases from J, leaving 8 bases between. The CDR3 DNA is TGTGCCACCAAGGGGTTCAACACTGAAGCTTTCTTT. It yields the protein CATKGFNTEAFF.

This clonotype appeared many times. This rearrangement joins TRBV5-1 to TRBJ1-1; 7 nucleotides line up with TRBD1. The ends lost 3 bases at V and 1 base at J; junction bases unmatched: 12. This CDR3 contains 17 residues. Looked up from germline, CDR1 is SGHRS and CDR2 is YFSETQ. The CDR3 sequence is CASSWDRPTRENTEAFF. As DNA, the CDR3 is TGCGCCAGCAGCTGGGACAGACCAACGAGGGAGAACACTGAAGCTTTCTTT.

The V gene is TRBV18, the J gene TRBJ1-5, with TRBD1 matching over 9 bases. This CDR3 has 15 residues. J lost 3 bases, V lost 6 bases, and 6 bases had no gene match. CDR1 and CDR2 from the germline V gene are KGHSH and LQKENI. CDR3: CASSATGGINQPQHF. As DNA, the CDR3 is TGTGCCAGCTCGGCCACAGGGGGCATCAATCAGCCCCAGCATTTT. Based on the CDR3 plus reference TRBV18 and TRBJ1-5, the full variable domain is NAGVMQNPRHLVRRRGQEARLRCSPMKGHSHVYWYRQLPEEGLKFMVYLQKENIIDESGMPKERFSAEFPKEGPSILRIQQVVRGDSAAYFCASSATGGINQPQHFGDGTRLSIL.

This clonotype was observed many times. The CDR3 DNA is TGTGCCAGCAGTTACTCGGCAGGGGGGAATGAGCAGTTCTTC. This encodes CASSYSAGGNEQFF. This chain connects TRBV6-2 or TRBV6-3 to TRBJ2-1; tentative D call: TRBD1 (7 bases). Trimming cost V 0 bases and J 7 bases, with 10 bases left between them. This CDR3 region has 14 residues. CDR1 is MNHEY, CDR2 SVGEGT, per germline.

The table lists this clonotype with a few counts. This sequence joins TRBV5-5 and TRBJ1-2, with D tentatively TRBD1 (6 bases). The CDR3 has 14 amino acids. With 4 bases removed from V and 8 bases from J, the gap between germline ends came to 18 bases. Germline CDR1 reads SGHKS; CDR2 reads YYEKEE (reference sequence). Written as DNA, the CDR3 is TGTGCCAGCAGCCCGACAATTGGGACAACAGGCTACACCTTC. Residues: CASSPTIGTTGYTF.

Ten or more counts support this clonotype. The chain carries TRBV6-1 and TRBJ1-2, with D possibly being TRBD1 (5 bases). Germline loops: CDR1 MNHNS, CDR2 SASEGT. The length of the CDR3 is 13 residues. V was shortened by 4 bases and J by 8 bases, with 14 bases between the two germline ends. The CDR3 nucleotides read TGTGCCAGCAGTGTGAGCAGGGTAGGAGGCTACACCTTC. Its translation: CASSVSRVGGYTF.

This clonotype occurred many times. V usage is TRBV12-3 or TRBV12-4 and J usage is TRBJ2-7; D unclear. The CDR3 is 12 amino acids. Between the trimmed V and J ends, which lost 3 bases and 6 bases, there was a span of 9 bases. CDR3 loop: CASSFSRLEQYF. CDR3 coding DNA: TGTGCCAGCAGTTTCTCCAGGCTCGAGCAGTACTTC.

V and J are TRBV27 and TRBJ1-6; D remains unclear. Trimming shortened V by 4 bases and J by 8 bases, and 12 bases separated the two germline ends. This CDR3 spans 14 amino acids. Germline CDR1 reads MNHEY; CDR2 reads SMNVEV (reference sequence). The CDR3, as DNA: TGTGCCAGCAGTTACTCTGCCGAGTATTCACCCCTCCACTTT. This translates into CASSYSAEYSPLHF.

This clonotype was counted many times. The V and J genes are TRBV7-2 and TRBJ2-3; 13 bases match TRBD2. Germline CDR1 SGHTA, CDR2 FQGNSA. This CDR3 contains 16 residues. V lost 5 bases to trimming and J lost 3 bases; unmatched junction nucleotides: 5. The CDR3 region has the DNA TGTGCCAGCAGCCCCCGACTAGCGGGAGGAACAGATACGCAGTATTTT. Translation gives CASSPRLAGGTDTQYF.

This clonotype was observed at least ten times. The chain uses TRBV5-1 and TRBJ2-6; D is ambiguous. In germline, CDR1 is SGHRS, CDR2 YFSETQ. The CDR3 has 16 residues. V gave up 0 bases and J gave up 0 bases, with 7 bases separating them. The chain's CDR3 is CASSLEVGSGANVLTF. In DNA, the CDR3 is TGCGCCAGCAGCTTGGAGGTGGGCTCTGGGGCCAACGTCCTGACTTTC.

This clonotype was detected ten times or more. The rearrangement links TRBV5-1 to TRBJ2-1; 8 bases are shared with TRBD2. The J segment lost 1 base and the V segment lost 0 bases, leaving 6 bases of the junction unmatched. The CDR3 extends over 17 amino acids. CDR1 is SGHRS and CDR2 is YFSETQ in the germline V gene. The CDR3 DNA is TGCGCCAGCAGCTTGGTACGACTAGCGCTTTCCTACAATGAGCAGTTCTTC. Translating gives CASSLVRLALSYNEQFF.

This clonotype is medium-sized (0.01 to 0.1%). The V gene is TRBV5-1, the J gene TRBJ2-1; the D gene is possibly TRBD2 (6 bases). This CDR3 is built from 13 residues. Germline CDR1 is SGHRS and CDR2 is YFSETQ. Deletions cut 2 bases from V and 14 bases from J, with 17 bases between. CDR3 in amino acids: CASSLDQGLDKFF. The DNA of the CDR3 is TGCGCCAGCAGCTTAGATCAGGGACTGGACAAGTTCTTC.

Concerning this clonotype: Being one base from a much bigger clone, this may be a read error. The chain recombines TRBV4-3 with TRBJ2-1, with 9 bases fitting TRBD2. The DNA matches TRBJ2-7 better at its end, which makes the J call doubtful. The germline gives CDR1 LGHNA, CDR2 YSLEER. The CDR3 extends over 14 amino acids. The CDR3 DNA sequence: TGCGCCAGCAGCCAAGACTCGCGGGAGGGCCGGCAGTACTTC. This translates into CASSQDSREGRQYF.

This clonotype appeared many times. This chain links TRBV10-2 with TRBJ1-3; the D is unclear. The V gene's germline CDR1 is WSHSY and CDR2 SAAADI. V was pared by 3 bases and J by 0 bases, with 15 bases between. This CDR3 is 17 amino acids long. The CDR3 DNA sequence: TGCGCCAGCAGTGACCGACAAGGACGGCTCTCTGGAAACACCATATATTTT. Translating it yields CASSDRQGRLSGNTIYF.

This clonotype was seen many times. The V and J genes are TRBV4-3 and TRBJ2-1; 11 nucleotides agree with TRBD2. Germline CDR1 LGHNA, CDR2 YSLEER. V dropped 2 bases and J dropped 4; count of bases not matched to a gene: 7. The CDR3 totals 17 residues. CDR3 amino acids: CASSQLTSGSQYNEQFF. CDR3 nucleotide sequence: TGCGCCAGCAGCCAACTCACTAGCGGGAGTCAATACAATGAGCAGTTCTTC.